These 20 T cell receptor beta chains were sequenced from one sample in a study of CD8+ T cells in alopecia areata. RNA extraction and reverse transcription yielded cDNA as sequencing template. TCRdb's table, derived via immunoSEQ multiplex PCR, lists solely in-frame clones and lacks some. The sample has about 130,000 clones; around three fifths are singletons. Sequencing was performed on CD4+ T cells sorted from blood, taken at week 0. Source of these receptors: a human donor with alopecia areata.

The genes are TRBV7-3 and TRBJ2-3; D possibly corresponds to TRBD1 (7 bases). The V end lost 5 bases, the J end lost 4 bases, and 10 bases lay between the germline ends. This CDR3 is 13 amino acids long. Germline CDR1 SGHTA, CDR2 FQGTGA. As DNA, the CDR3 is TGTGCCAGCAGCCAGGGGGGTCCAGATACGCAGTATTTT. Encoded protein: CASSQGGPDTQYF.

Only a few counts were recorded for this clone. The chain carries TRBV29-1 and TRBJ2-7; D perhaps matches TRBD1 (5 bases). Trimming shortened V by 5 bases and J by 0 bases, and 11 bases separated the two germline ends. This CDR3 contains 13 residues. Germline-derived CDR1 and CDR2 are SQVTM and ANQGSEA. The CDR3 sequence is CSVITGPSYEQYF. The DNA for the CDR3 is TGCAGCGTTATTACAGGTCCCTCCTACGAGCAGTACTTC.

The chain carries TRBV7-2 and TRBJ2-5, with D unresolved. Between the trimmed V and J ends, which lost 0 bases and 5 bases, there was a span of 10 bases. This CDR3 is built from 14 residues. Germline CDR1 SGHTA, CDR2 FQGNSA. The CDR3 DNA is TGTGCCAGCAGCTTAGCGGGCCAAAGGGAGACCCAGTACTTC. The encoded protein is CASSLAGQRETQYF.

The chain combines TRBV28 with TRBJ2-5; possible D gene TRBD2, 6 bases. Germline assignment: CDR1 MDHEN and CDR2 SYDVKM. CDR3 size: 12 residues. The ends were cut back, 6 bases at V and 4 bases at J, with 9 bases in the middle. CDR3 sequence (DNA): TGTGCCAGCAGCGAAGCGGGAGAGACCCAGTACTTC. This sequence encodes CASSEAGETQYF.

CDR3 sequence: CSVEPLHSNTEAFF. The CDR3 nucleotides read TGCAGCGTTGAACCCCTTCATTCTAACACTGAAGCTTTCTTT. V and J are TRBV29-1 and TRBJ1-1; no clear D. This CDR3 is 14 amino acids long. V was shortened by 2 bases and J by 2 bases, with 12 bases between the two germline ends. The germline V gene encodes CDR1 SQVTM and CDR2 ANQGSEA.

This sequence joins TRBV7-2 and TRBJ2-1; possibly TRBD1 for D (5 bases). This CDR3 comprises 15 residues. Germline CDR1 and CDR2: SGHTA and FQGNSA. V lost 6 bases and J lost 3, with 15 bases in between. The CDR3 DNA reads TGTGCCAGCAGAATGAAGGGGTTGAGCTACAATGAGCAGTTCTTC. It is translated as CASRMKGLSYNEQFF.

With respect to this clone: One junction end disagrees with the germline gene, perhaps due to a read error. The chain is built from TRBV9 and TRBJ2-3; the match to TRBD2 covers 10 bases. Germline-derived CDR1 and CDR2 are SGDLS and YYNGEE. This CDR3 spans 11 amino acids. CDR3 loop: CASSLGLALSW. The DNA for the CDR3 is TGTGCCAGCAGCCTGGGACTAGCGCTCAGTTGG.

The chain uses TRBV7-2 and TRBJ1-2; D uncertain. The V end lost 0 bases, the J end lost 4 bases, and 9 bases lay between the germline ends. The CDR3 has 14 amino acids. The germline V gene has CDR1 SGHTA and CDR2 FQGNSA. CDR3 nucleotides: TGTGCCAGCAGCTTAGCACGGGCAGGCTATGGCTACACCTTC. As protein: CASSLARAGYGYTF.

This chain uses TRBV5-1 with TRBJ1-1; no clear D gene. Germline lookup yields CDR1 SGHRS and CDR2 YFSETQ. V lost 1 base to trimming and J lost 0 bases, with 4 bases between them. The CDR3 sequence is 13 residues long. The CDR3 is CASSLILNTEAFF. The DNA for the CDR3 is TGCGCCAGCAGCTTGATCTTGAACACTGAAGCTTTCTTT. The full variable domain, its missing parts supplied by reference TRBV5-1 and TRBJ1-1, is KAGVTQTPRYLIKTRGQQVTLSCSPISGHRSVSWYQQTPGQGLQFLFEYFSETQRNKGNFPGRFSGRQFSNSRSEMNVSTLELGDSALYLCASSLILNTEAFFGQGTRLTVV.

This clone has just a few counts. The rearrangement joins TRBV4-3 to TRBJ2-7; unclear D gene. CDR1 and CDR2 from the germline V gene are LGHNA and YSLEER. V lost 1 base and J 3 bases, leaving 16 bases between the germline ends. CDR3 length: 16 amino acids. CDR3 coding DNA: TGCGCCAGCAGCCAAGTTGGGCTGGCAGACGTCTACGAGCAGTACTTC. Translated: CASSQVGLADVYEQYF.

The rearrangement uses TRBV15 and TRBJ2-5, with D possibly TRBD1 on 6 matching bases. Germline CDR1 is LNHNV and CDR2 is YYDKDF (reference sequence). This CDR3 spans 18 amino acids. Trimming took 1 base from V and 5 from J, leaving 23 bases between them. The CDR3 here is CATSRVHPPRGDGETQYF. The CDR3 DNA is TGTGCCACCAGCAGAGTTCACCCCCCCAGGGGAGATGGGGAGACCCAGTACTTC.

V gene TRBV9 combines with J gene TRBJ1-2, with a possible D match to TRBD1 (6 bases). Per the germline V gene, CDR1 is SGDLS and CDR2 is YYNGEE. The CDR3 covers 13 residues. V gave up 1 base and J gave up 6 bases, with 10 bases separating them. The DNA of the CDR3 is TGTGCCAGCAGCGTAACAGGGAGCGATGGCTACACCTTC. Amino acid sequence: CASSVTGSDGYTF.

This clone came up a few times. This chain uses TRBV9 with TRBJ2-3; perhaps D is TRBD1 or TRBD2 (5 bases each). CDR3 length: 15 residues. Germline CDR1 SGDLS, CDR2 YYNGEE. The V end lost 0 bases, the J end lost 2 bases, and 10 bases lay between the germline ends. CDR3 sequence reads: CASSVAQGDTDTQYF. In nucleotides, the CDR3 is TGTGCCAGCAGCGTAGCCCAGGGAGACACAGATACGCAGTATTTT.

This sequence joins TRBV7-2 and TRBJ1-2, with 9 bases lining up with TRBD1. The CDR3 is made up of 12 amino acids. From germline, CDR1 is SGHTA and CDR2 FQGNSA. Trimming cost V 11 bases and J 3 bases; bases outside gene matches: 4. This CDR3 reads CALTGGDYGYTF. DNA for the CDR3: TGTGCCCTCACAGGGGGCGACTATGGCTACACCTTC.

The J gene is TRBJ2-1, the V gene TRBV4-1, with unresolved D. Trimming took 4 bases from V and 4 from J, leaving 14 bases between them. This CDR3 comprises 15 residues. Germline V lookup: CDR1 MGHRA, CDR2 YSYEKL. The CDR3: CASSPLRVRYNEQFF. In DNA form, the CDR3 reads TGCGCCAGCAGCCCCCTAAGGGTTAGATACAATGAGCAGTTCTTC.

The V call is TRBV5-1, the J call TRBJ1-1; TRBD1 matches 7 bases. Germline values: CDR1 SGHRS, CDR2 YFSETQ. Trimming cost V 3 bases and J 3 bases; bases outside gene matches: 5. This CDR3 comprises 14 residues. The CDR3: CASSSQGTDTEAFF. DNA of the CDR3: TGCGCCAGCAGCTCACAGGGGACTGACACTGAAGCTTTCTTT.

V and J are TRBV7-9 and TRBJ2-5; 10 nucleotides align to TRBD2. This CDR3 has 15 amino acids. Germline CDR1 SEHNR, CDR2 FQNEAQ (reference sequence). V lost 3 bases to trimming and J lost 9 bases; unmatched junction nucleotides: 10. The CDR3, as DNA: TGTGCCAGCAGCTTCGGGACTAGCGCGGCATTGGCCCAGTACTTC. This gives the protein CASSFGTSAALAQYF.

This clone has only a few counts. The rearrangement uses TRBV5-1 and TRBJ1-1, with a weak D call TRBD1 (6 bases). CDR3 size: 13 residues. Germline V gene sequence: CDR1 SGHRS, CDR2 YFSETQ. V dropped 0 bases and J dropped 5 bases, with 8 bases sitting between them. CDR3 residues: CASSLDRVTEAFF. CDR3 DNA: TGCGCCAGCAGCTTGGACAGGGTTACTGAAGCTTTCTTT.

Concerning this clone: Other DNA sequences from this sample encode an identical CDR3 as well. CDR3 DNA sequence: TGTGCCAGCAGCTTGGGCCTGGGGGAGACCCAGTACTTC. Translated: CASSLGLGETQYF. This sequence joins TRBV7-2 and TRBJ2-5; no firm D call. The CDR3 sequence is 13 residues long. Trimming took off 3 bases at V and 5 bases at J, with 10 bases between the two ends. Germline values: CDR1 SGHTA, CDR2 FQGNSA.

The chain joins TRBV2 to TRBJ2-5, with a possible D match to TRBD1 (6 bases). This CDR3 is built from 13 residues. Germline assignment: CDR1 SNHLY and CDR2 FYNNEI. Trimming removed 6 bases at V and 5 bases at J, with 13 bases between. CDR3 in DNA: TGTGCCAGCAGCGCCACAGGGTCGGAGACCCAGTACTTC. This translates into CASSATGSETQYF. The full variable domain, with the rest looked up from reference TRBV2 and TRBJ2-5, is EPEVTQTPSHQVTQMGQEVILRCVPISNHLYFYWYRQILGQKVEFLVSFYNNEISEKSEIFDDQFSVERPDGSNFTLKIRSTKLEDSAMYFCASSATGSETQYFGPGTRLLVL.